The 15 T cell receptor beta chains presented below share a single source sample, sequenced in a study of blood T cell repertoires in COVID-19. Method: immunoSEQ multiplex PCR; TCRdb's copy keeps in-frame clones and lacks some. The sample carries some 200,000 clones, approximately 89% recorded once. Sequenced sample: PBMCs or T cells enriched from blood (not recorded which). The receptors originated from a woman aged 18-30 years who had recovered from COVID-19.

The chain couples TRBV4-1 to TRBJ2-3; 7 nucleotides line up with TRBD1. The length of the CDR3 is 20 residues. CDR1 MGHRA and CDR2 YSYEKL come from the germline V gene. V lost 3 bases to trimming and J lost 0 bases; unmatched junction nucleotides: 18. This chain's CDR3 is CASSHPLGYNRGGSTDTQYF. The CDR3, as DNA: TGCGCCAGCAGCCATCCTTTGGGCTACAACAGGGGTGGAAGCACAGATACGCAGTATTTT.

V gene TRBV30 combines with J gene TRBJ2-7; D may be TRBD2 (5 bases). Germline loops: CDR1 GTSNPN, CDR2 SVGIG (reference sequence). V lost 5 bases, J lost 2 bases, and 13 bases lay in between. The CDR3 spans 13 residues. In DNA, the CDR3 is TGTGCCTGGCACCCGAGCGGAGCCTACGAGCAGTACTTC. Its protein product is CAWHPSGAYEQYF.

The rearrangement uses TRBV27 and TRBJ2-5; TRBD2 aligns across 13 bases. The CDR3 is 16 amino acids. The germline V gene encodes CDR1 MNHEY and CDR2 SMNVEV (reference sequence). The ends lost 6 bases at V and 4 bases at J; junction bases unmatched: 8. The CDR3 bases are TGTGCCAGCAGCAACGTACTAGCGGGAGGGCCAGAGACCCAGTACTTC. This gives the protein CASSNVLAGGPETQYF.

J is TRBJ2-3 and V is TRBV20-1; D is unclear. With 3 bases removed from V and 2 bases from J, the gap between germline ends came to 3 bases. The CDR3 is made up of 11 amino acids. Germline V CDR1 and CDR2: DFQATT, SNEGSKA (reference sequence). CDR3 bases: TGCAGTGCTAGGGCCACAGATACGCAGTATTTT. It encodes CSARATDTQYF.

In nucleotides, the CDR3 is TGTGCCAGCAGCCTAGGACAGGCTACCTACAATGAGCAGTTCTTC. Its protein product is CASSLGQATYNEQFF. The rearrangement joins TRBV14 to TRBJ2-1, with 7 bases aligning to TRBD1. The CDR3 has 15 residues. Looked up from germline, CDR1 is SGHDN and CDR2 is FVKESK. The V segment lost 4 bases and the J segment 2 bases; nucleotides outside the gene matches: 5.

The chain is built from TRBV19 and TRBJ1-2; 9 nucleotides line up with TRBD1. The CDR3 contains 13 residues. V was pared by 7 bases and J by 8 bases, with 8 bases of the junction left unmatched. In germline, CDR1 is LNHDA, CDR2 SQIVND (reference sequence). In DNA, the CDR3 is TGTGCCAGTACCCTACAGGGGGCGAACGGCTACACCTTC. Amino acids: CASTLQGANGYTF.

CDR3 loop: CASSQGGTIAKNIQYF. CDR3 bases: TGTGCCAGCAGCCAAGGAGGAACGATAGCCAAAAACATTCAGTACTTC. The chain couples TRBV3-1 (or the pseudogene TRBV3-2) to TRBJ2-4, with unresolved D. This CDR3 region has 16 residues. With 1 base removed from V and 0 bases from J, the gap between germline ends came to 10 bases. Germline lookup yields CDR1 LGHDT and CDR2 YNNKEL (reference sequence).

The gene calls are TRBV7-6 and TRBJ2-1, with 8 bases identical to TRBD2. The CDR3 runs 14 residues. The trim removed 1 base at V and 6 bases at J, leaving 2 bases unmatched. Germline CDR1 reads SGHVS; CDR2 reads FNYEAQ. The CDR3 nucleotides read TGTGCCAGCAGCTTAGGAGCGGGAGCCAATGAGCAGTTCTTC. Amino acid sequence: CASSLGAGANEQFF.

The chain employs TRBV4-2 and TRBJ2-3, with 8 bases aligning to TRBD2. With V trimmed by 1 base and J by 2 bases, 5 bases remained unmatched. The germline V gene encodes CDR1 LGHNA and CDR2 YNFKEQ. CDR3 size: 16 residues. The chain's CDR3 is CASSQVPGRVTDTQYF. In nucleotides, the CDR3 is TGTGCCAGCAGCCAAGTTCCCGGGAGGGTCACAGATACGCAGTATTTT.

The rearrangement joins TRBV7-8 to TRBJ2-7, with 8 bases fitting TRBD2. Germline trimming cut 5 bases from V and 5 bases from J; bases unmatched to any gene: 8. The CDR3 spans 14 residues. Looked up from germline, CDR1 is SGHVS and CDR2 is FQNEAQ. Here the CDR3 reads CASSRGGATDEQYF. In DNA form, the CDR3 reads TGTGCCAGCAGCCGGGGGGGAGCTACCGACGAGCAGTACTTC.

The gene calls are TRBV30 and TRBJ1-2; no firm D call. The CDR3 contains 11 residues. Germline V gene data show CDR1 as GTSNPN and CDR2 as SVGIG (reference sequence). With 2 bases removed from V and 8 bases from J, the gap between germline ends came to 9 bases. The CDR3 region has the DNA TGTGCCTGGAGTTCCGGTCGAGGCTACACCTTC. It codes for CAWSSGRGYTF.

V and J are TRBV5-1 and TRBJ2-7, with D perhaps TRBD1 (5 bases). The germline V gene encodes CDR1 SGHRS and CDR2 YFSETQ. Trimming cost V 2 bases and J 1 base, with 10 bases left between them. The CDR3 spans 14 residues. The CDR3 DNA sequence: TGCGCCAGCAGCTTTCAGGGTCCGTCCTACGAGCAGTACTTC. It translates to CASSFQGPSYEQYF.

This chain uses TRBV19 with TRBJ2-1, with 12 bases aligning to TRBD2. The CDR3 is 14 amino acids. With V trimmed by 3 bases and J by 9 bases, 3 bases remained unmatched. Germline loops: CDR1 LNHDA, CDR2 SQIVND (reference sequence). The CDR3 DNA reads as TGTGCCAGTAGTATGGCTAGCGGGAGGGTTGAGCAGTTCTTC. Protein: CASSMASGRVEQFF.

The V and J genes are TRBV9 and TRBJ1-2, with D perhaps matching TRBD1 (5 bases). Trimming removed 4 bases from V and 5 bases from J, with 18 bases in between. The length of the CDR3 is 15 residues. Looked up from germline, CDR1 is SGDLS and CDR2 is YYNGEE. DNA of the CDR3: TGTGCCAGCAGCCCTGGGCCAACGGACAAATATGGCTACACCTTC. Its protein is CASSPGPTDKYGYTF. Filled out from reference TRBV9 and TRBJ1-2, the complete variable domain reads DSGVTQTPKHLITATGQRVTLRCSPRSGDLSVYWYQQSLDQGLQFLIQYYNGEERAKGNILERFSAQQFPDLHSELNLSSLELGDSALYFCASSPGPTDKYGYTFGSGTRLTVV.

The chain links TRBV3-1 (or the pseudogene TRBV3-2) to TRBJ2-3; tentative D call: TRBD2 (6 bases). V lost 4 bases and J lost 4, with 12 bases in between. The V gene's germline CDR1 is LGHDT and CDR2 YNNKEL (reference sequence). The CDR3 runs to 14 residues. As DNA, the CDR3 is TGTGCCAGCAGCCGAGTGACGGGAGCAGATACGCAGTATTTT. Translation: CASSRVTGADTQYF.